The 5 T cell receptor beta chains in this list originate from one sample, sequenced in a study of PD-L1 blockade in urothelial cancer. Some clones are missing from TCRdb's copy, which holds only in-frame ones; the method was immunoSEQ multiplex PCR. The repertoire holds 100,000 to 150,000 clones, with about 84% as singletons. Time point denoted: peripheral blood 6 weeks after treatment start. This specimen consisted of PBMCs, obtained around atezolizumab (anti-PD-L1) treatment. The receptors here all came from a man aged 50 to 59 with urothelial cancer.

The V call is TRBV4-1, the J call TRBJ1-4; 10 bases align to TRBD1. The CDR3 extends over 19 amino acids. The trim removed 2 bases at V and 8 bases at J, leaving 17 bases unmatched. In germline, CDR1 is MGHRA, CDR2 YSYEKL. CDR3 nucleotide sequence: TGCGCCAGCAGCCAACAGGGGGGACAGGGGAACCCAACGCGAGAAAAACTGTTTTTT. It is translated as CASSQQGGQGNPTREKLFF.

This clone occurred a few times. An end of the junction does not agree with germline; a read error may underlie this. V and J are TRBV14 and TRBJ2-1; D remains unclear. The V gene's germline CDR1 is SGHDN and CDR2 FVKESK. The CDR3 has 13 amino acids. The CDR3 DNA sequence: TGTGCCAGCAGCCAAGGGAGTCACAATGTGCAGTTCTTC. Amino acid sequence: CASSQGSHNVQFF.

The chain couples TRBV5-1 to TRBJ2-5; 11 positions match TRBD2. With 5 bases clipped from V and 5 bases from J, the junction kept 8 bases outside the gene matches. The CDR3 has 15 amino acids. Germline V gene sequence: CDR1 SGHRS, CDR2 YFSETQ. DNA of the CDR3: TGCGCCAGCAGTGTAGCGGGAGGGCTCGGCGAGACCCAGTACTTC. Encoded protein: CASSVAGGLGETQYF.

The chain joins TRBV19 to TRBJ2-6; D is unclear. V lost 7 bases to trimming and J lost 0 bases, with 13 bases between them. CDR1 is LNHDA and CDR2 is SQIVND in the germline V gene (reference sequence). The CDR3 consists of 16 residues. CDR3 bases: TGTGCCAGTATTGAGCGTTCGACCTCTGGGGCCAACGTCCTGACTTTC. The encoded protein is CASIERSTSGANVLTF.

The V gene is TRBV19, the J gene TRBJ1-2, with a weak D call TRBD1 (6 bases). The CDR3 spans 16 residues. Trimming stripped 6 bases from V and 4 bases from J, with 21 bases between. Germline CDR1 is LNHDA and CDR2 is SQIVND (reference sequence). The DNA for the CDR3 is TGTGCCAGTAGCGCCACCCATGGACAGCGCAGCTATGGCTACACCTTC. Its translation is CASSATHGQRSYGYTF.